The clone carrying this T cell receptor (beta chain) is a singleton in its sample. This sample was taken from a study of blood T cell repertoires in COVID-19. Assay: immunoSEQ multiplex PCR; the TCRdb copy retains only in-frame clones and omits some. The sample contains under 350,000 clones, approximately 90% of which appear only once. V was clipped by 2 bases and J by 0 bases, with 9 bases between them. The CDR3 has 15 residues. Germline assignment: CDR1 MRHNA and CDR2 SNTAGT. V usage is TRBV6-4 and J usage is TRBJ2-3, with D maybe TRBD1 (5 bases). The material sequenced was peripheral blood. The TCR was taken from a man in his forties with acute or convalescent COVID-19. For the CDR3, the DNA is TGTGCCAGCAGTGACGAACAGGCCAGCACAGATACGCAGTATTTT. Translated: CASSDEQASTDTQYF.